The sequence of this T cell receptor beta chain was determined in a study of cytomegalovirus exposure and HLA in healthy donors. Overall study results and limits: For most TCR beta V segments, an earlier analysis put the productive rate at about 90% or about 30% of the time. Common viral pathogens seemed to be connected with several of the most significant clusters, according to a later analysis.

A note on this clone: The antigen remains undetermined.

Germline CDR1 reads MNHNS; CDR2 reads SASEGT. The V and J ends lost 5 bases and 0 bases, in that order; junction bases with no gene match: 3. This CDR3 region has 15 residues. 60 Vbeta and 13 Jbeta primers were used in PCR. Assay: immunoSEQ multiplex PCR; the TCRdb copy retains only in-frame clones and omits some. The sample has roughly 110,000 clones; less than 80% are singletons. The sample comprised PBMCs. This chain joins TRBV6-1 and TRBJ2-2; 7 bases line up with TRBD1. The clonotype comes from a man aged 25-45 years in good health and CMV-seronegative. CDR3 bases: TGTGCCAGCAGTCCGACAGGGCCGAACACCGGGGAGCTGTTTTTT. This gives the protein CASSPTGPNTGELFF.